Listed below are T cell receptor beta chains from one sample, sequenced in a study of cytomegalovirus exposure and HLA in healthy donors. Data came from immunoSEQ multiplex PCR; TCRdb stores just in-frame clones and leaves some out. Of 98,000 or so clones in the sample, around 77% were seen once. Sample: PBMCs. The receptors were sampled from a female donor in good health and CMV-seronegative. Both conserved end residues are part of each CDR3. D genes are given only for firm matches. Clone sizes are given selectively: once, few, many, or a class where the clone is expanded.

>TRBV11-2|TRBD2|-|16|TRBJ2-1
TGTGCCAGCAGCTTGGAAACTAGCGGGAGTTATAATGAGCAGTTCTTC
CASSLETSGSYNEQFF
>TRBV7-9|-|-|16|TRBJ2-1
TGTGCCAGCAGTCAAAATGGAGGGTTGAGGTACAATGAGCAGTTCTTC
CASSQNGGLRYNEQFF
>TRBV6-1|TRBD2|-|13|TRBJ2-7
TGTGCCAGCAGTGGGGGGGGTAGCTACGAGCAGTACTTC
CASSGGGSYEQYF
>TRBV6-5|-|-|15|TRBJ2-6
TGTGCCAGCAGTCCCCTCCCCTTGGGGGCCAACGTCCTGACTTTC
CASSPLPLGANVLTF
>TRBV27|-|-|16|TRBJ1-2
TGTGCCAGCAGTTTCAGGCGGGGGGCGGGAAACTATGGCTACACCTTC
CASSFRRGAGNYGYTF
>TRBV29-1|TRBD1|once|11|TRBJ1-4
TGCAGCGTTGAAGTAACAGGGGGGCTGTTTTTT
CSVEVTGGLFF
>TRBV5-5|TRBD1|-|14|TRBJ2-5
TGTGCCAGCAGCTTGTGGACAGGGGGGGGGACCCAGTACTTC
CASSLWTGGGTQYF
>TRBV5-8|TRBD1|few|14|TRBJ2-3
TGTGCCAGCAGCTTAGAGGGGGCAGGAGATACGCAGTATTTT
CASSLEGAGDTQYF
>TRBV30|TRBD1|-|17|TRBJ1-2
TGTGCCTGGAGTACCACCCCCCGGGACAGGGGGTCCTATGGCTACACCTTC
CAWSTTPRDRGSYGYTF
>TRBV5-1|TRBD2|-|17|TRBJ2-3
TGCGCCAGCAGCTGGGGACTAGCGGGGGGGCCGACAGATACGCAGTATTTT
CASSWGLAGGPTDTQYF
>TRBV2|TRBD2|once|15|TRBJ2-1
TGTGCCAGCAGTGGGACTAGCGGAAAATACAATGAGCAGTTCTTC
CASSGTSGKYNEQFF
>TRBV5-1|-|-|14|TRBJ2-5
TGCGCCAGCAGCCCCCGACAGGAGATAGAGACCCAGTACTTC
CASSPRQEIETQYF
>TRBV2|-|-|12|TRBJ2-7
TGTGCCAGTACAGAAGTCTCGGACGAGCAGTACTTC
CASTEVSDEQYF
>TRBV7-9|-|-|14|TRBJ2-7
TGTGCCAGCAGCTACGGACTTTTCCCCTACGAGCAGTACTTC
CASSYGLFPYEQYF
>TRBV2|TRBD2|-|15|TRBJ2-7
TGTGCCAGCAGCCGGTCGGGGGGGTGGGTCTACGAGCAGTACTTC
CASSRSGGWVYEQYF
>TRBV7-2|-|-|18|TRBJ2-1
TGTGCCAGCAGCTTACTCCTGGGAGACGCTAATAAATACAATGAGCAGTTCTTC
CASSLLLGDANKYNEQFF
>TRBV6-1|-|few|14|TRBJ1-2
TGTGCCAGCACCGTTACAGCTACTAACTATGGCTACACCTTC
CASTVTATNYGYTF
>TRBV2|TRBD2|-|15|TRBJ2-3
TGTGCCACTTCTACCAGGCGGGGGGGCACAGATACGCAGTATTTT
CATSTRRGGTDTQYF
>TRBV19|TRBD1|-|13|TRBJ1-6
TGTGCCAGTATTGGACAGGGGAATTCACCCCTCCACTTT
CASIGQGNSPLHF
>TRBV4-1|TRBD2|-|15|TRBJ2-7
TGCGCCAGCAGCCTCGTGACTAGCGGTGGGTACGAGCAGTACTTC
CASSLVTSGGYEQYF
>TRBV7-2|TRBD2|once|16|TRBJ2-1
TGTGCCAGCAGACGAACCGGGACTAGCGGTTACAATGAGCAGTTCTTC
CASRRTGTSGYNEQFF
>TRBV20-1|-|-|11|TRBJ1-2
TGCAGTGCTAGAAGGGGGGGTGGCTACACCTTC
CSARRGGGYTF
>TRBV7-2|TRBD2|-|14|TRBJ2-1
TGTGCCACCGGCGCGGGAGGCTCCTACAATGAGCAGTTCTTC
CATGAGGSYNEQFF
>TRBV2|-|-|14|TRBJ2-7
TGTGCCAGCAGCGTGACTAGTGACGCTTACGAGCAGTACTTC
CASSVTSDAYEQYF
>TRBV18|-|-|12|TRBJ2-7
TGTGCCAGCTCACTCCAGTCCTACGAGCAGTACTTC
CASSLQSYEQYF
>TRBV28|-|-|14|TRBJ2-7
TGTGCCAGCACCAAGGGAACTAGCACCTACGAGCAGTACTTC
CASTKGTSTYEQYF
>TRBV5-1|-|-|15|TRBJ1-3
TGCGCCAGCAGCTTGGGTCACTATCCTGGAAACACCATATATTTT
CASSLGHYPGNTIYF
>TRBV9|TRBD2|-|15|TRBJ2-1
TGTGCCAGCAGCGTAAGGGACTATCTATACAATGAGCAGTTCTTC
CASSVRDYLYNEQFF
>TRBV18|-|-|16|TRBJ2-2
TGTGCCAGCTCACGAGAACGGACAGCGAACACCGGGGAGCTGTTTTTT
CASSRERTANTGELFF
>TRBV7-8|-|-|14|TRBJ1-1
TGTGCCAGCAGCTTTAGCAGTATGAACACTGAAGCTTTCTTT
CASSFSSMNTEAFF
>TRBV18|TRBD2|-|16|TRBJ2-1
TGTGCCAGCTCACCACCTAGCGGGGTGAATACCGGTGAGCAGTTCTTC
CASSPPSGVNTGEQFF
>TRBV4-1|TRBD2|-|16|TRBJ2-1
TGCGCCAGCAGCCAAGGGAGCGGGGGGGCATACAATGAGCAGTTCTTC
CASSQGSGGAYNEQFF
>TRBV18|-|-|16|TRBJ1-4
TGTGCCAGCTCACCATTGGCGGGCTCGACTAATGAAAAACTGTTTTTT
CASSPLAGSTNEKLFF
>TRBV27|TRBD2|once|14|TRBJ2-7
TGTGCCGCAAAACGTGCTAGCGGGATGTACGAGCAGTACTTC
CAAKRASGMYEQYF